This T cell receptor (beta chain) was sequenced for a study of STAT5B mutations in CD4+ large granular lymphocyte leukemia. Measured with immunoSEQ multiplex PCR; TCRdb has only the in-frame clones, and not every one. The sample has roughly 32,000 clones, around 80% seen once. Germline V CDR1 and CDR2: ENHRY, SYGVKD. This CDR3 region has 16 residues. The ends lost 4 bases at V and 4 bases at J; junction bases unmatched: 7. Material for sequencing was CD4+ T cells from blood buffy coats. The V gene is TRBV10-3, the J gene TRBJ2-2, with 9 bases matching TRBD2. The sequence was obtained from a human donor in good health. CDR3 sequence reads: CAISGLAGTGTGELFF. The DNA of the CDR3 is TGTGCCATCAGTGGGCTAGCGGGGACGGGCACCGGGGAGCTGTTTTTT.